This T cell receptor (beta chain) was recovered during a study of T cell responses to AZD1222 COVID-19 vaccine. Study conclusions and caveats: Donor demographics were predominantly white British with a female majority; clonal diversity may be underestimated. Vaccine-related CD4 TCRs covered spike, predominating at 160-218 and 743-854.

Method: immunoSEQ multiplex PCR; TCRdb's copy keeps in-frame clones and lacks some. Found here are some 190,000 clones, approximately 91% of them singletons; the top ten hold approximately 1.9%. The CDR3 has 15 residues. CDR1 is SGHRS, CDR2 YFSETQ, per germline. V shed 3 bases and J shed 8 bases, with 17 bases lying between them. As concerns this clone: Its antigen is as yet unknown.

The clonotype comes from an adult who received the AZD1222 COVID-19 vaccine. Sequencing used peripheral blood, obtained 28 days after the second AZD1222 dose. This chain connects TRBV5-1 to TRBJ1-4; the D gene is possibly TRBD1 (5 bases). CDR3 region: CASSWAGPRAEKLFF. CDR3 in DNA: TGCGCCAGCAGCTGGGCGGGACCCAGAGCGGAAAAACTGTTTTTT.